The sample holds one count of the clone carrying this TCR beta chain. The data were obtained in a study of OX40 agonist ivuxolimab in advanced cancers. In the study overall: Hepatocellular carcinoma, melanoma, renal cell or head and neck cancer affected the dose-escalation patients.

The CDR3 is 11 residues long. V gave up 2 bases and J gave up 6 bases, with 6 bases separating them. Per germline, CDR1 SGHTS and CDR2 YDEGEE. Generated by immunoSEQ multiplex PCR, the TCRdb table keeps only in-frame clones and is missing some. The sample carries about 41,000 clones, around 90% recorded once. This specimen consisted of CD4+ or CD8+ T cells sorted from blood, obtained in a trial of the OX40 agonist ivuxolimab. V and J are TRBV5-8 and TRBJ2-7; D unresolved. The source is an adult with an advanced solid tumor such as melanoma, head and neck, liver or kidney cancer. The DNA of the CDR3 is TGTGCCAGCAGCTTAACAGTCGAGCAGTACTTC. Encoded protein: CASSLTVEQYF.